Following are 25 T cell receptor beta chains from one sample sequenced in a study of cytomegalovirus exposure and HLA in healthy donors. Primers for the PCR totalled 60 Vbeta and 13 Jbeta. Repertoires were generated with immunoSEQ multiplex PCR, while TCRdb's copy carries only in-frame clones and drops some. This table has 90,000 to 130,000 clones, just under 70% appearing once. Input material: PBMCs. The origin of the receptors is a man aged 25 to 40 in good health and CMV-seropositive.

This sequence joins TRBV9 and TRBJ2-3; 8 bases are shared with TRBD1. CDR1 and CDR2 (germline): SGDLS, YYNGEE. The CDR3 runs to 15 residues. After removal of 4 bases from V and 3 bases from J, the junction contained 7 bases not matched to a gene. In DNA form, the CDR3 reads TGTGCCAGCAGCTCCTGGACAGGGTTGACAGATACGCAGTATTTT. It specifies CASSSWTGLTDTQYF.

This clone was observed a few times. The chain uses TRBV6-5 and TRBJ2-2; 8 positions agree with TRBD2. V lost 3 bases and J lost 6; bases outside the gene matches: 6. This CDR3 is built from 15 residues. Germline CDR1 reads MNHEY; CDR2 reads SVGAGI. CDR3 coding DNA: TGTGCCAGCAGTTATTATAGACTAGCGTCCGGGGAGCTGTTTTTT. Translating it yields CASSYYRLASGELFF.

The genes are TRBV7-9 and TRBJ1-2; D ambiguous. The CDR3 runs 17 residues. Germline CDR1 and CDR2: SEHNR and FQNEAQ (reference sequence). V dropped 4 bases and J dropped 1 base, with 19 bases sitting between them. The CDR3 coding sequence is TGTGCCAGCAGCTCCAATTACCGCTCCGGAGATAACTATGGCTACACCTTC. It specifies CASSSNYRSGDNYGYTF.

This rearrangement joins TRBV29-1 to TRBJ1-2; 9 bases line up with TRBD1. After removal of 5 bases from V and 2 bases from J, the junction contained 12 bases not matched to a gene. This CDR3 is 16 amino acids long. CDR1 is SQVTM and CDR2 is ANQGSEA in the germline V gene. The CDR3: CSVHGGQTGGNYGYTF. The DNA of the CDR3 is TGCAGCGTTCATGGGGGACAGACAGGGGGGAACTATGGCTACACCTTC.

The V and J genes are TRBV11-3 and TRBJ1-1, with D possibly being TRBD1 (6 bases). The CDR3 has 14 residues. Germline V CDR1 and CDR2: SGHNT, YENEEA. V was shortened by 4 bases and J by 0 bases, with 9 bases between the two germline ends. Here the CDR3 DNA reads TGTGCCAGCAGCTCGGACAGCATGAACACTGAAGCTTTCTTT. It yields the protein CASSSDSMNTEAFF.

V usage is TRBV14 and J usage is TRBJ2-1, with TRBD1 matching 7 bases. The length of the CDR3 is 14 residues. With V trimmed by 5 bases and J by 7 bases, 8 bases remained unmatched. The germline V gene has CDR1 SGHDN and CDR2 FVKESK. Here the CDR3 reads CASSAGTVGNEQFF. CDR3 in DNA: TGTGCCAGCAGCGCCGGGACAGTCGGAAATGAGCAGTTCTTC.

CDR3 sequence (DNA): TGTGCCAGCAGCGGAGGACTTTCTGAATACAATGAGCAGTTCTTC. Protein sequence: CASSGGLSEYNEQFF. This rearrangement joins TRBV7-3 to TRBJ2-1; tentative D call: TRBD2 (5 bases). The CDR3 runs to 15 residues. The V end was cut by 5 bases, the J end by 4 bases, with 15 bases between. The germline V gene encodes CDR1 SGHTA and CDR2 FQGTGA. Full variable domain (missing parts from reference TRBV7-3 and TRBJ2-1): GAGVSQTPSNKVTEKGKYVELRCDPISGHTALYWYRQSLGQGPEFLIYFQGTGAADDSGLPNDRFFAVRPEGSVSTLKIQRTERGDSAVYLCASSGGLSEYNEQFFGPGTRLTVL.

The rearrangement links TRBV12-5 to TRBJ2-2, with 13 bases matching TRBD2. V trimming: 6 bases; J trimming: 1 base; junction bases outside the gene matches: 8. CDR1 and CDR2 from the germline V gene are LGHNT and FRNRAP. The CDR3 is 18 residues long. CDR3 coding DNA: TGTGCTAGTGGACCCACCCGACTAGCGGGGGGGAACACCGGGGAGCTGTTTTTT. As protein: CASGPTRLAGGNTGELFF.

Only a few counts were recorded for this clone. This rearrangement joins TRBV7-9 to TRBJ1-1; TRBD1 agrees at 9 bases. Germline V gene sequence: CDR1 SEHNR, CDR2 FQNEAQ (reference sequence). Trimming cost V 5 bases and J 10 bases; bases outside gene matches: 20. This CDR3 is built from 17 residues. CDR3 nucleotide sequence: TGTGCCAGCAGCCCGGGACAGGGTAGGTTATCGGTCGGGGGAGCTTTCTTT. It encodes CASSPGQGRLSVGGAFF.

In its sample, this clone was seen a few times. The CDR3 nucleotides are TGTGCCAGTAGTATAGATAATCAGGGTAACACTGAAGCTTTCTTT. This encodes CASSIDNQGNTEAFF. The chain combines TRBV19 with TRBJ1-1, with D perhaps TRBD1 (5 bases). The germline V and J ends were trimmed by 0 bases and 2 bases, with 10 bases remaining between them. CDR3 size: 15 residues. Looked up from germline, CDR1 is LNHDA and CDR2 is SQIVND (reference sequence). Full variable domain (outside the CDR3, taken from reference TRBV19 and TRBJ1-1): DGGITQSPKYLFRKEGQNVTLSCEQNLNHDAMYWYRQDPGQGLRLIYYSQIVNDFQKGDIAEGYSVSREKKESFPLTVTSAQKNPTAFYLCASSIDNQGNTEAFFGQGTRLTVV.

A few counts support this clone. The J gene is TRBJ1-5, the V gene TRBV2; possible D gene TRBD1, 6 bases. Germline V gives CDR1 SNHLY, CDR2 FYNNEI. V gave up 8 bases and J gave up 4 bases, with 18 bases separating them. This CDR3 region has 15 residues. The CDR3 coding sequence is TGTGCCAGCTCGTCCGGGGGGCGCGTAAATCAGCCCCAGCATTTT. It translates to CASSSGGRVNQPQHF.

V usage is TRBV5-1 and J usage is TRBJ2-2; tentative D call: TRBD1 (6 bases). Germline CDR1 is SGHRS and CDR2 is YFSETQ. Trimming shortened V by 4 bases and J by 1 base, and 11 bases separated the two germline ends. The CDR3 sequence is 15 residues long. This CDR3 reads CASSPGTLNTGELFF. The CDR3 region has the DNA TGCGCCAGCAGCCCCGGGACACTGAACACCGGGGAGCTGTTTTTT.

The CDR3 reads CASSLSGISLYGYTF. CDR3 coding DNA: TGTGCCAGCAGTTTATCGGGCATCTCCCTCTATGGCTACACCTTC. This rearrangement joins TRBV27 to TRBJ1-2, with D unresolved. The V end lost 0 bases, the J end lost 4 bases, and 12 bases lay between the germline ends. Germline loops: CDR1 MNHEY, CDR2 SMNVEV (reference sequence). The CDR3 is 15 amino acids.

This clone was seen more than once but under ten times. The chain is built from TRBV4-2 and TRBJ1-2; 8 bases are a match to TRBD1. V lost 1 base, J lost 2 bases, and 0 bases stayed unmatched. The CDR3 runs 14 residues. CDR1 is LGHNA and CDR2 is YNFKEQ in the germline V gene. The CDR3 region has the DNA TGTGCCAGCAGCCAAGGGACAGGGAACTATGGCTACACCTTC. It encodes CASSQGTGNYGYTF.

The chain couples TRBV7-3 to TRBJ2-1; 7 bases line up with TRBD2. CDR3 size: 17 residues. V dropped 1 base and J dropped 1; count of bases not matched to a gene: 7. CDR1 is SGHTA, CDR2 FQGTGA, per germline. CDR3 sequence (DNA): TGTGCCAGCAGCTTAAGAACTAGCGAAAGTTCCTACAATGAGCAGTTCTTC. It codes for CASSLRTSESSYNEQFF.

The chain combines TRBV30 with TRBJ1-3; TRBD1 might be the D (5 bases). Trimming shortened V by 1 base and J by 4 bases, and 11 bases separated the two germline ends. This CDR3 contains 14 residues. Germline CDR1 GTSNPN, CDR2 SVGIG (reference sequence). The CDR3 sequence: CAWSAGTPGNTIYF. CDR3 nucleotide sequence: TGTGCCTGGAGTGCCGGGACTCCCGGAAACACCATATATTTT.

The chain joins TRBV6-1 to TRBJ1-5; maybe TRBD1 (6 bases). From germline, CDR1 is MNHNS and CDR2 SASEGT. CDR3 length equals 13 residues. Trimming cost V 6 bases and J 6 bases, with 12 bases left between them. The chain's CDR3 is CASRDSFSQPQHF. The DNA of the CDR3 is TGTGCCAGCAGGGACAGTTTTAGTCAGCCCCAGCATTTT.

This clone was counted between two and nine times. The chain recombines TRBV6-4 with TRBJ2-3; D might be TRBD2 (5 bases). Trimming removed 2 bases from V and 1 base from J, with 10 bases in between. Germline lookup yields CDR1 MRHNA and CDR2 SNTAGT. CDR3 length: 15 amino acids. The CDR3 nucleotides read TGTGCCAGCAGTGACGGTTCCGGGGGCACAGATACGCAGTATTTT. This sequence encodes CASSDGSGGTDTQYF.

The chain combines TRBV9 with TRBJ1-4; a possible D gene is TRBD1 (5 bases). Per the germline V gene, CDR1 is SGDLS and CDR2 is YYNGEE. Trimming shortened V by 4 bases and J by 6 bases, and 13 bases separated the two germline ends. The CDR3 is 14 amino acids. CDR3: CASSPGGGDEKLFF. The CDR3 region has the DNA TGTGCCAGCAGCCCCGGCGGGGGGGATGAAAAACTGTTTTTT.

The chain uses TRBV9 and TRBJ1-3, with D possibly matching TRBD1 (5 bases). CDR3 length equals 15 residues. Trimming pared 4 bases from V and 0 bases from J, leaving 11 bases between. Germline lookup yields CDR1 SGDLS and CDR2 YYNGEE. The CDR3: CASSFRVNSGNTIYF. CDR3 sequence (DNA): TGTGCCAGCAGCTTCAGGGTCAACTCTGGAAACACCATATATTTT.

This clone was observed a single time. The gene calls are TRBV2 and TRBJ2-3; 8 bases are shared with TRBD2. J lost 6 bases, V lost 5 bases, and 16 bases had no gene match. The CDR3 consists of 17 residues. Germline V gene sequence: CDR1 SNHLY, CDR2 FYNNEI. CDR3 amino acids: CASSSGLAGSRRDTQYF. In DNA form, the CDR3 reads TGTGCCAGCAGTTCCGGATTAGCGGGGTCACGAAGGGATACGCAGTATTTT. The full variable domain, with the rest looked up from reference TRBV2 and TRBJ2-3, is EPEVTQTPSHQVTQMGQEVILRCVPISNHLYFYWYRQILGQKVEFLVSFYNNEISEKSEIFDDQFSVERPDGSNFTLKIRSTKLEDSAMYFCASSSGLAGSRRDTQYFGPGTRLTVL.

V usage is TRBV29-1 and J usage is TRBJ1-2; D may be TRBD1 (5 bases). The V end was cut by 3 bases, the J end by 5 bases, with 10 bases between. The CDR3 is 12 amino acids. CDR1 SQVTM and CDR2 ANQGSEA come from the germline V gene. CDR3 loop: CSVDGRAYGYTF. For the CDR3, the DNA is TGCAGCGTTGATGGCAGGGCTTATGGCTACACCTTC.

The rearrangement joins TRBV11-2 to TRBJ1-1; D might be TRBD1 (5 bases). CDR3 length: 11 amino acids. V lost 2 bases, J lost 8 bases, and 6 bases lay in between. Germline-derived CDR1 and CDR2 are SGHAT and FQNNGV. The CDR3 coding sequence is TGTGCCAGCAGCTTAAGGACAGAAGCTTTCTTT. It specifies CASSLRTEAFF.

CDR3 DNA sequence: TGTGCCAGCAGCCCAGGGACAGGGGCCAACTATGGCTACACCTTC. Encoded protein: CASSPGTGANYGYTF. J is TRBJ1-2 and V is TRBV9; 10 bases are a match to TRBD1. Per germline, CDR1 SGDLS and CDR2 YYNGEE. The CDR3 is made up of 15 amino acids. The junction had 5 bases not matched to a gene; V was cut back by 4 bases and J by 2 bases. Combining the CDR3 with reference TRBV9 and TRBJ1-2 gives the whole variable domain DSGVTQTPKHLITATGQRVTLRCSPRSGDLSVYWYQQSLDQGLQFLIQYYNGEERAKGNILERFSAQQFPDLHSELNLSSLELGDSALYFCASSPGTGANYGYTFGSGTRLTVV.

V and J are TRBV28 and TRBJ1-1; TRBD1 aligns across 10 bases. The J segment lost 5 bases and the V segment lost 8 bases, leaving 26 bases of the junction unmatched. CDR1 and CDR2 (germline): MDHEN, SYDVKM. The CDR3 runs to 20 residues. The CDR3 region is CASSNRGTGVRWVNGTEAFF. CDR3 in DNA: TGTGCCAGCTCTAATCGGGGGACAGGGGTTAGGTGGGTGAATGGGACTGAAGCTTTCTTT.